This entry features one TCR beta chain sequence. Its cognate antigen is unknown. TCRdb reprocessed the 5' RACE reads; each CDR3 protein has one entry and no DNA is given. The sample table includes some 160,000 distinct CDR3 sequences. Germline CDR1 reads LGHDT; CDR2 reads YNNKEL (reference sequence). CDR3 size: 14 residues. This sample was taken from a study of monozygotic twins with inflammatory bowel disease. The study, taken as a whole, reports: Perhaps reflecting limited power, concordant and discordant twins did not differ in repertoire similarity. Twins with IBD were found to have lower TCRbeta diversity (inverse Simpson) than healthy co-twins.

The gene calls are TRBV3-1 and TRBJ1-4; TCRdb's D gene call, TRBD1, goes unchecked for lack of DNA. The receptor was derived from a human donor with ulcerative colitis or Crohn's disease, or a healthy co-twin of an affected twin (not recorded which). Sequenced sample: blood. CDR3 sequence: CASSRQGTLEKLFF.